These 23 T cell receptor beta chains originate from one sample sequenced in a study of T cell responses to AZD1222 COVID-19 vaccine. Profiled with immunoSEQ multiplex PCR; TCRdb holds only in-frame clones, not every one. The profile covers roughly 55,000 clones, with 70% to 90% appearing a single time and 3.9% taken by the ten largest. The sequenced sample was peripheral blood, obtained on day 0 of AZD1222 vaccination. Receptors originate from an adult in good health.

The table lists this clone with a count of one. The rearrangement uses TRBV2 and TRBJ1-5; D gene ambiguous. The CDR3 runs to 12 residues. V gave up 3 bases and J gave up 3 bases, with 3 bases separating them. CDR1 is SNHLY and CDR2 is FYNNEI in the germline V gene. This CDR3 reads CASSEVNQPQHF. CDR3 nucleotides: TGTGCCAGCAGTGAGGTCAATCAGCCCCAGCATTTT. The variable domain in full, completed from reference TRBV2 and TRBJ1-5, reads EPEVTQTPSHQVTQMGQEVILRCVPISNHLYFYWYRQILGQKVEFLVSFYNNEISEKSEIFDDQFSVERPDGSNFTLKIRSTKLEDSAMYFCASSEVNQPQHFGDGTRLSIL.

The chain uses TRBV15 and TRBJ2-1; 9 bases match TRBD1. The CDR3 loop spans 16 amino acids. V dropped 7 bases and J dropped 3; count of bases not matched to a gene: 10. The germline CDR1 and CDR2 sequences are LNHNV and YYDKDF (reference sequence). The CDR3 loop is CATKEGGQGLYNEQFF. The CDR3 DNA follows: TGTGCCACCAAAGAGGGGGGACAGGGTCTCTACAATGAGCAGTTCTTC.

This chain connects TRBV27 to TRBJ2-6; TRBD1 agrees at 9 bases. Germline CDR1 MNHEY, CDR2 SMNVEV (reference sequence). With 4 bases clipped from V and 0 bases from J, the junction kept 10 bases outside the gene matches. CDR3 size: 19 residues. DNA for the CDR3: TGTGCCAGCAGTTCCACGAGGGACAGGGAAAACTCTGGGGCCAACGTCCTGACTTTC. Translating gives CASSSTRDRENSGANVLTF.

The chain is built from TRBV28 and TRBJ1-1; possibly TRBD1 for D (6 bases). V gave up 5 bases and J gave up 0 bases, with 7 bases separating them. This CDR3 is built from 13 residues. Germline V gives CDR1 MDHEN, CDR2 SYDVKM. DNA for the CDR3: TGTGCCAGCAGTGACAGGATGAACACTGAAGCTTTCTTT. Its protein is CASSDRMNTEAFF.

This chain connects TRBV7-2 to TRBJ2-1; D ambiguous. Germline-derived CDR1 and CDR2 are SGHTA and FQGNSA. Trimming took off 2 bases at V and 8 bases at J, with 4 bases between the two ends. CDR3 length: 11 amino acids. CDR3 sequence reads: CASSLFYEQFF. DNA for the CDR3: TGTGCCAGCAGCTTATTCTATGAGCAGTTCTTC.

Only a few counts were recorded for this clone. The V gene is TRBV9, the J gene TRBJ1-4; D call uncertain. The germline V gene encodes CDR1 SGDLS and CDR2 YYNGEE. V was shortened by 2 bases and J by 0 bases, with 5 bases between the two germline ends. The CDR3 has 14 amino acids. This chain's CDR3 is CASSVTTTNEKLFF. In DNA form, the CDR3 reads TGTGCCAGCAGCGTGACAACAACTAATGAAAAACTGTTTTTT.

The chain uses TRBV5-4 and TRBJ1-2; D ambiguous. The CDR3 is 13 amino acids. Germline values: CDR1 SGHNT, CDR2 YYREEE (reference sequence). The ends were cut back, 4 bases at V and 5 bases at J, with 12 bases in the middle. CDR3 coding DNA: TGTGCCAGCAGCCCCGATCTGAATTATGGCTACACCTTC. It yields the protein CASSPDLNYGYTF.

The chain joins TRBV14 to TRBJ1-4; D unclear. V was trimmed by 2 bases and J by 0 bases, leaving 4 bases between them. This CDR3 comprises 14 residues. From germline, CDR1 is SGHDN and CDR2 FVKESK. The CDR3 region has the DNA TGTGCCAGCAGCCAACGGCCAACTAATGAAAAACTGTTTTTT. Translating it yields CASSQRPTNEKLFF.

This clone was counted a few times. DNA of the CDR3: TGTGCCAGCAGCTTGCCGAGGGTGGACGGAGACGAGCAGTACTTC. This sequence encodes CASSLPRVDGDEQYF. The chain uses TRBV7-8 and TRBJ2-7, with D possibly matching TRBD2 (5 bases). CDR1 is SGHVS and CDR2 is FQNEAQ in the germline V gene. Trimming pared 3 bases from V and 5 bases from J, leaving 17 bases between. CDR3 size: 15 residues.

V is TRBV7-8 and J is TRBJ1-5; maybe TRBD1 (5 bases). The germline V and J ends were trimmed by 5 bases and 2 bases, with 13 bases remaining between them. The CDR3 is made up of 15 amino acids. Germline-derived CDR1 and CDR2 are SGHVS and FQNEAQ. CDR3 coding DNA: TGTGCCAGCAGCCCAACGGGGGGTCGCAATCAGCCCCAGCATTTT. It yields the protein CASSPTGGRNQPQHF. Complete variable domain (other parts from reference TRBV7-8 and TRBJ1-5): GAGVSQSPRYKVAKRGQDVALRCDPISGHVSLFWYQQALGQGPEFLTYFQNEAQLDKSGLPSDRFFAERPEGSVSTLKIQRTQQEDSAVYLCASSPTGGRNQPQHFGDGTRLSIL.

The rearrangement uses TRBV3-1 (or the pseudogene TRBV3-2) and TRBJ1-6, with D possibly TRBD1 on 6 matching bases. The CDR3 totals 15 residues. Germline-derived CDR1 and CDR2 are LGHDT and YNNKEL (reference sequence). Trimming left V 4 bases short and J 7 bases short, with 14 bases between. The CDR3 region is CASSPAAGTNSPLHF. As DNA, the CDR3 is TGTGCCAGCAGCCCGGCGGCAGGGACAAATTCACCCCTCCACTTT.

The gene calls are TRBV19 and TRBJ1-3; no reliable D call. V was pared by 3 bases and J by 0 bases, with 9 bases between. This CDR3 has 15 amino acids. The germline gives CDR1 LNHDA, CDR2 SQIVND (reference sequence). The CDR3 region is CASSISMLSGNTIYF. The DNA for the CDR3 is TGTGCCAGTAGTATCTCCATGCTCTCTGGAAACACCATATATTTT.

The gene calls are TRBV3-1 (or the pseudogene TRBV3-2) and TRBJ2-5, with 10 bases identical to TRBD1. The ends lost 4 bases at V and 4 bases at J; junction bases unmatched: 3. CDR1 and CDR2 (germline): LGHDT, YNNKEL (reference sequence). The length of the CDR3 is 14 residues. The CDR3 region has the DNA TGTGCCAGCAGCCGGCGGACAGGGGGAGAGACCCAGTACTTC. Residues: CASSRRTGGETQYF.

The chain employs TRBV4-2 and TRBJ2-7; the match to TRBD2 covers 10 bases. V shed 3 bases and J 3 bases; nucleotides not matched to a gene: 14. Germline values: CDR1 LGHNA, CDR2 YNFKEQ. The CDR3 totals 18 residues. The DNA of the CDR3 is TGTGCCAGCAGCCAGATCCCCCCCACTAGCGGGGCCCACTACGAGCAGTACTTC. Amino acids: CASSQIPPTSGAHYEQYF.

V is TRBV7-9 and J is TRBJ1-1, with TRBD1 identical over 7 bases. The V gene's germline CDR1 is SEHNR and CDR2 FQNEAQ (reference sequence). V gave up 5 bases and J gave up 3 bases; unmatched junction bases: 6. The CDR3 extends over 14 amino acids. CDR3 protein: CASSLQGRDTEAFF. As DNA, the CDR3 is TGTGCCAGCAGCCTACAGGGGAGGGACACTGAAGCTTTCTTT.

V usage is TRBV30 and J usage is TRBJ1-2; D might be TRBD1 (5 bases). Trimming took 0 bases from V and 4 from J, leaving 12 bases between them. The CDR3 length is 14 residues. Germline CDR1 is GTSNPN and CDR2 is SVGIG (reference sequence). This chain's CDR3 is CAWSVGERGYGYTF. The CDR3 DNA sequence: TGTGCCTGGAGTGTGGGGGAAAGGGGCTATGGCTACACCTTC. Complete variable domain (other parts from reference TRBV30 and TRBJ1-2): SQTIHQWPATLVQPVGSPLSLECTVEGTSNPNLYWYRQAAGRGLQLLFYSVGIGQISSEVPQNLSASRPQDRQFILSSKKLLLSDSGFYLCAWSVGERGYGYTFGSGTRLTVV.

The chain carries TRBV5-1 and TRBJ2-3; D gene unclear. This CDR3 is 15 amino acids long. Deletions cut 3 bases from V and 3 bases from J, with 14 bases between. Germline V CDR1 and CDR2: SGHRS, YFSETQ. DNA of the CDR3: TGCGCCAGCAGCTCCCGGGTTAGTGGGACAGATACGCAGTATTTT. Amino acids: CASSSRVSGTDTQYF.

The CDR3 is CASSFGLGRNTQYF. In DNA form, the CDR3 reads TGTGCCAGCAGTTTCGGGCTAGGTCGAAATACGCAGTATTTT. The V call is TRBV27, the J call TRBJ2-3; D remains unclear. Germline CDR1 and CDR2: MNHEY and SMNVEV (reference sequence). V dropped 3 bases and J dropped 7 bases, with 14 bases sitting between them. This CDR3 region has 14 residues.

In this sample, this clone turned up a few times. CDR3: CASSLIGGGNYGYTF. For the CDR3, the DNA is TGTGCCAGCAGTTTAATAGGGGGTGGTAACTATGGCTACACCTTC. The chain joins TRBV27 to TRBJ1-2; D is perhaps TRBD1 (6 bases). CDR1 is MNHEY and CDR2 is SMNVEV in the germline V gene (reference sequence). The germline V and J ends were trimmed by 2 bases and 1 base, with 11 bases remaining between them. This CDR3 has 15 amino acids.

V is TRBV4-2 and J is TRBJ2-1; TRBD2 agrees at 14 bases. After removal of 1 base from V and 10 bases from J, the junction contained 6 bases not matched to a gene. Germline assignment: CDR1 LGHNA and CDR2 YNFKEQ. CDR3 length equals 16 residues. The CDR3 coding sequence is TGTGCCAGCAGCCAAGGGTGGACTAGCGGGGGGCCCGAGCAGTTCTTC. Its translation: CASSQGWTSGGPEQFF.

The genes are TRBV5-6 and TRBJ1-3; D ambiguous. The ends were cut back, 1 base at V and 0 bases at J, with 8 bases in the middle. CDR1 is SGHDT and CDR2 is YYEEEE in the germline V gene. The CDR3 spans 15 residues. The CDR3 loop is CASSLRKNSGNTIYF. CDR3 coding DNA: TGTGCCAGCAGCTTGCGCAAGAACTCTGGAAACACCATATATTTT.

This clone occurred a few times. The CDR3 reads CASSSRQGSEAFF. In DNA, the CDR3 is TGTGCCAGCAGTTCACGACAGGGCTCTGAAGCTTTCTTT. The chain has TRBV28 and TRBJ1-1; 7 bases fit TRBD1. This CDR3 region has 13 residues. V trimming: 4 bases; J trimming: 6 bases; junction bases outside the gene matches: 5. CDR1 and CDR2 (germline): MDHEN, SYDVKM.

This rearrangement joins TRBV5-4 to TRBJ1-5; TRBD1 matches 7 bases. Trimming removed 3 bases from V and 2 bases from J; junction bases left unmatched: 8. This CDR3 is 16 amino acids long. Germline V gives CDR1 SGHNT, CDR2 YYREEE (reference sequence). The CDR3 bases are TGTGCCAGCAGCTCGGAAGGGGGCATAGGCAATCAGCCCCAGCATTTT. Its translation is CASSSEGGIGNQPQHF.